These 31 T cell receptor beta chains originate from one sample sequenced in a study of blood T cells in healthy people across ages. Primed by a sample-barcoded 5' primer and a J-beta primer mix, a second PCR proceeded for 7 to 11 cycles. Via MiXCR, TCRdb re-called the 5' RACE reads, giving one row per CDR3 protein. The table shows under 800,000 distinct CDR3 sequences, with around 21% occurring only once. Sequences were obtained from blood. These receptors were obtained from a man in his 70s in good health.

This clonotype was picked up a small number of times. This rearrangement joins TRBV28 to TRBJ2-7; 9 positions match TRBD2. The CDR3 runs 15 residues. Germline V gene sequence: CDR1 MDHEN, CDR2 SYDVKM. J lost 0 bases, V lost 6 bases, and 6 bases had no gene match. The CDR3 bases are TGTGCCAGCAGACTCGCTAGCGGGGCCTCCTACGAGCAGTACTTC. Its translation: CASRLASGASYEQYF.

The CDR3 protein is CASSLEPGRASYEQYF. CDR3 DNA: TGTGCCAGCAGTTTAGAGCCCGGACGGGCCTCCTACGAGCAGTACTTC. The J gene is TRBJ2-1, the V gene TRBV2; no clear D. The DNA end favors TRBJ2-7, so the J call may be wrong. CDR3 length: 16 amino acids. Germline assignment: CDR1 SNHLY and CDR2 FYNNEI.

The V gene is TRBV18, the J gene TRBJ2-7; D is uncertain. Trimming stripped 0 bases from V and 3 bases from J, with 15 bases between. The germline V gene encodes CDR1 KGHSH and CDR2 LQKENI. The CDR3 is 16 amino acids. The CDR3: CASSPPPGTVVYEQYF. CDR3 coding DNA: TGTGCCAGCTCACCACCGCCAGGAACGGTAGTCTACGAGCAGTACTTC.

The genes are TRBV12-3 or TRBV12-4 and TRBJ2-1, with TRBD2 matching 7 bases. The junction had 6 bases not matched to a gene; V was cut back by 7 bases and J by 9 bases. The CDR3 runs 12 residues. CDR3 nucleotide sequence: TGTGCCAGCACCCCCAGCGGGGTTGAGCAGTTCTTC. Its protein product is CASTPSGVEQFF.

This clonotype has a handful of counts. The chain links TRBV2 to TRBJ2-1; 9 bases are shared with TRBD1. The CDR3 loop spans 15 amino acids. Germline CDR1 reads SNHLY; CDR2 reads FYNNEI. V lost 4 bases and J lost 2; bases outside the gene matches: 3. The CDR3 coding sequence is TGTGCCAGCAGTGTGACAGGGGGGACCTACAATGAGCAGTTCTTC. Translated, it gives CASSVTGGTYNEQFF. Filled out from reference TRBV2 and TRBJ2-1, the complete variable domain reads EPEVTQTPSHQVTQMGQEVILRCVPISNHLYFYWYRQILGQKVEFLVSFYNNEISEKSEIFDDQFSVERPDGSNFTLKIRSTKLEDSAMYFCASSVTGGTYNEQFFGPGTRLTVL.

This chain joins TRBV7-6 and TRBJ2-3; perhaps TRBD2 as D (6 bases). The CDR3 spans 12 residues. V gave up 5 bases and J gave up 7 bases, with 10 bases separating them. Germline V gene lookup returns CDR1 SGHVS and CDR2 FNYEAQ. The CDR3 spells CASSRGGNTQYF. The CDR3, as DNA: TGTGCCAGCAGCCGAGGAGGGAATACGCAGTATTTT.

This clonotype was counted only a few times. The chain uses TRBV18 and TRBJ2-1, with TRBD2 as a possible D gene (5 bases). The J call may be wrong; the DNA end is better matched by TRBJ2-7. The length of the CDR3 is 14 residues. Germline V gene data show CDR1 as KGHSH and CDR2 as LQKENI. The CDR3 here is CASSPLGAGNEQYF. The CDR3 coding sequence is TGTGCCAGCTCACCCCTGGGAGCCGGCAACGAGCAGTACTTC.

The chain couples TRBV6-6 to TRBJ2-1; 9 nucleotides align to TRBD1. The J call may be faulty, since TRBJ2-7 better matches the DNA end. This CDR3 has 15 amino acids. Germline lookup yields CDR1 MNHNY and CDR2 SVGAGI (reference sequence). The CDR3, as DNA: TGTGCCAGCAGGGCCACAACAGGGGGCAACTACGAGCAGTACTTC. It yields the protein CASRATTGGNYEQYF.

The chain carries TRBV10-2 and TRBJ2-5; D is uncertain. The end of the DNA fits TRBJ2-7 better, so the J call may be wrong. Germline CDR1 reads WSHSY; CDR2 reads SAAADI. The CDR3 length is 16 residues. CDR3: CASSDNYRTGRYEQYF. The CDR3 DNA follows: TGCGCCAGCAGTGACAATTACCGGACCGGTCGTTACGAGCAGTACTTC.

The DNA for the CDR3 is TGTGCCACCAGTGATTCGGGGATAGGTACAAGCACTGAAGCTTTCTTT. As protein: CATSDSGIGTSTEAFF. V usage is TRBV24-1 and J usage is TRBJ1-1, with D unclear. Trimming took off 2 bases at V and 4 bases at J, with 16 bases between the two ends. CDR1 is KGHDR and CDR2 is SFDVKD in the germline V gene. The CDR3 totals 16 residues.

The V call is TRBV20-1, the J call TRBJ2-5, with 7 bases matching TRBD1. From germline, CDR1 is DFQATT and CDR2 SNEGSKA (reference sequence). V was clipped by 6 bases and J by 5 bases; unmatched bases: 6. This CDR3 spans 12 amino acids. In DNA, the CDR3 is TGCAGTGCGATAGACAGGGAGGAGACCCAGTACTTC. This gives the protein CSAIDREETQYF.

The chain is built from TRBV2 and TRBJ2-6; no clear D. Germline assignment: CDR1 SNHLY and CDR2 FYNNEI. The CDR3 length is 16 residues. The V gene lost 8 bases and the J gene lost 0 bases, with 14 bases spanning the gap. CDR3: CASVRGSSSGANVLTF. CDR3 nucleotides: TGTGCCAGCGTACGAGGATCTAGCTCTGGGGCCAACGTCCTGACTTTC.

This clonotype was seen a handful of times. The chain joins TRBV2 to TRBJ2-2; 10 nucleotides agree with TRBD2. The germline gives CDR1 SNHLY, CDR2 FYNNEI. V lost 7 bases, J lost 5 bases, and 7 bases stayed unmatched. The CDR3 totals 15 residues. Written as DNA, the CDR3 is TGTGCCAGCAAACCTAGCGGGAGAAGTACCGGGGAGCTGTTTTTT. Protein product: CASKPSGRSTGELFF.

The sample holds a few counts of this clonotype. The chain links TRBV28 to TRBJ2-3; the match to TRBD1 covers 8 bases. In germline, CDR1 is MDHEN, CDR2 SYDVKM. This CDR3 contains 13 residues. After removal of 7 bases from V and 5 bases from J, the junction contained 5 bases not matched to a gene. The CDR3 here is CASNRQGRDTQYF. The CDR3 DNA is TGTGCCAGCAACAGACAGGGGAGAGATACGCAGTATTTT. The whole variable domain, remainder taken from reference TRBV28 and TRBJ2-3, is DVKVTQSSRYLVKRTGEKVFLECVQDMDHENMFWYRQDPGLGLRLIYFSYDVKMKEKGDIPEGYSVSREKKERFSLILESASTNQTSMYLCASNRQGRDTQYFGPGTRLTVL.

A few counts support this clonotype. The V and J genes are TRBV29-1 and TRBJ2-3; 9 nucleotides align to TRBD1. In germline, CDR1 is SQVTM, CDR2 ANQGSEA. The CDR3 totals 13 residues. V was pared by 5 bases and J by 5 bases, with 5 bases of the junction left unmatched. This chain's CDR3 is CSVRTGVIDTQYF. CDR3 nucleotide sequence: TGCAGCGTTAGGACAGGGGTGATAGATACGCAGTATTTT.

This chain connects TRBV6-4 to TRBJ2-4; no firm D call. The V gene lost 0 bases and the J gene lost 0 bases, with 9 bases spanning the gap. The CDR3 spans 16 residues. Germline assignment: CDR1 MRHNA and CDR2 SNTAGT. The CDR3 sequence is CASSDSTRIAKNIQYF. In nucleotides, the CDR3 is TGTGCCAGCAGTGACTCGACTCGGATAGCCAAAAACATTCAGTACTTC.

This clonotype was detected only a few times. The genes are TRBV2 and TRBJ2-5; TRBD1 is a possible D gene (6 bases). The CDR3 is made up of 14 amino acids. Germline V gives CDR1 SNHLY, CDR2 FYNNEI. V was cut by 2 bases and J by 5 bases, with 12 bases left in between. The CDR3 spells CASSEPAGAETQYF. Written as DNA, the CDR3 is TGTGCCAGCAGTGAACCGGCAGGGGCCGAGACCCAGTACTTC.

V usage is TRBV15 and J usage is TRBJ2-5, with 8 bases matching TRBD2. V lost 1 base and J lost 2; bases outside the gene matches: 3. The germline CDR1 and CDR2 sequences are LNHNV and YYDKDF (reference sequence). The CDR3 is 15 amino acids. This CDR3 is CATSRGSGAQETQYF. The CDR3 bases are TGTGCCACCAGCAGAGGTAGCGGGGCACAAGAGACCCAGTACTTC. The full variable domain, in which reference TRBV15 and TRBJ2-5 provide the parts outside the CDR3, is DAMVIQNPRYQVTQFGKPVTLSCSQTLNHNVMYWYQQKSSQAPKLLFHYYDKDFNNEADTPDNFQSRRPNTSFCFLDIRSPGLGDTAMYLCATSRGSGAQETQYFGPGTRLLVL.

This clonotype was detected a few times. J is TRBJ2-7 and V is TRBV14; maybe TRBD1 (5 bases). This CDR3 has 14 amino acids. Trimming took off 0 bases at V and 6 bases at J, with 12 bases between the two ends. Germline CDR1 is SGHDN and CDR2 is FVKESK. The CDR3 DNA reads as TGTGCCAGCAGCCAAGATCCAAGGGGCGGCGAGCAGTACTTC. Translation gives CASSQDPRGGEQYF. Full variable domain (rest looked up from reference TRBV14 and TRBJ2-7): EAGVTQFPSHSVIEKGQTVTLRCDPISGHDNLYWYRRVMGKEIKFLLHFVKESKQDESGMPNNRFLAERTGGTYSTLKVQPAELEDSGVYFCASSQDPRGGEQYFGPGTRLTVT.

The CDR3 region is CASSDSGQGNEKLFF. CDR3 DNA sequence: TGTGCCAGCAGTGACTCGGGACAGGGTAATGAAAAACTGTTTTTT. The J gene is TRBJ1-4, the V gene TRBV25-1, with 9 bases that match TRBD1. CDR3 length: 15 amino acids. Germline V gene sequence: CDR1 MGHDK, CDR2 SYGVNS. V shed 3 bases and J 4 bases; nucleotides not matched to a gene: 3.

The rearrangement links TRBV20-1 to TRBJ2-1; 7 bases match TRBD1. CDR1 and CDR2 (germline): DFQATT, SNEGSKA (reference sequence). This CDR3 is built from 14 residues. V lost 1 base to trimming and J lost 5 bases; unmatched junction nucleotides: 5. The CDR3 reads CSARGAGGDNEQFF. The CDR3 DNA reads TGCAGTGCTAGAGGGGCAGGGGGAGACAATGAGCAGTTCTTC.

This sequence joins TRBV29-1 and TRBJ1-2; D is unclear. The CDR3 has 11 amino acids. Germline CDR1 and CDR2: SQVTM and ANQGSEA. Trimming cost V 6 bases and J 4 bases, with 9 bases left between them. CDR3 sequence: CSVQSAYGYTF. DNA for the CDR3: TGCAGCGTACAGTCTGCCTATGGCTACACCTTC.

The V call is TRBV3-1, the J call TRBJ2-7; either TRBD1 or TRBD2 may fit D (5 bases each). Per the germline V gene, CDR1 is LGHDT and CDR2 is YNNKEL (reference sequence). The CDR3 loop spans 13 amino acids. Trimming pared 0 bases from V and 10 bases from J, leaving 13 bases between. CDR3 coding DNA: TGTGCCAGCAGCCAAGACCCGAGGGGCGTTCAGTACTTC. It specifies CASSQDPRGVQYF.

The V and J genes are TRBV20-1 and TRBJ2-5, with D perhaps TRBD1 or TRBD2 (5 bases each). Trimming took off 6 bases at V and 0 bases at J, with 11 bases between the two ends. Germline CDR1 DFQATT, CDR2 SNEGSKA (reference sequence). The CDR3 covers 13 residues. The CDR3 DNA sequence: TGCAGTGCGGAGAGGGGCAACCAAGAGACCCAGTACTTC. Translating it yields CSAERGNQETQYF.

This chain uses TRBV6-1 with TRBJ2-1, with TRBD2 identical over 7 bases. J lost 7 bases, V lost 10 bases, and 13 bases had no gene match. The CDR3 is 14 amino acids. Germline CDR1 and CDR2: MNHNS and SASEGT. CDR3 amino acids: CAIYSGTGRNEQFF. DNA of the CDR3: TGTGCCATTTACAGCGGGACTGGTCGGAATGAGCAGTTCTTC.

This clonotype appeared a few times. The chain joins TRBV4-1 to TRBJ1-2; D not certain. Germline V gene lookup returns CDR1 MGHRA and CDR2 YSYEKL. The CDR3 runs 15 residues. V was clipped by 0 bases and J by 4 bases, with 12 bases between them. The CDR3 region has the DNA TGCGCCAGCAGCCAAGATATAGAGGGATTCTATGGCTACACCTTC. Protein: CASSQDIEGFYGYTF.

This clonotype has only a few counts. The chain employs TRBV15 and TRBJ1-3, with D perhaps matching TRBD1 (6 bases). With 4 bases removed from V and 0 bases from J, the gap between germline ends came to 13 bases. The CDR3 loop spans 16 amino acids. CDR1 and CDR2 (germline): LNHNV, YYDKDF (reference sequence). The CDR3 reads CATSTDRFHSGNTIYF. In nucleotides, the CDR3 is TGTGCCACCAGCACCGACAGGTTCCACTCTGGAAACACCATATATTTT.

This rearrangement joins TRBV28 to TRBJ2-7, with TRBD2 identical over 11 bases. The ends lost 6 bases at V and 0 bases at J; junction bases unmatched: 13. This CDR3 is 18 amino acids long. CDR1 and CDR2 (germline): MDHEN, SYDVKM. This CDR3 is CASSGLRSGRDLSYEQYF. The CDR3 bases are TGTGCCAGCAGCGGACTACGTAGCGGGAGGGACCTCTCCTACGAGCAGTACTTC.

This clonotype showed up just a few times. V gene TRBV7-3 combines with J gene TRBJ2-1; the match to TRBD2 covers 13 bases. The germline V gene has CDR1 SGHTA and CDR2 FQGTGA. The CDR3 contains 17 residues. V lost 5 bases and J lost 9; bases outside the gene matches: 13. This CDR3 reads CASSAGGGLAGVGEQFF. Written as DNA, the CDR3 is TGTGCCAGCAGCGCCGGAGGAGGACTAGCGGGAGTGGGTGAGCAGTTCTTC.

The V gene is TRBV6-1, the J gene TRBJ2-7; 11 nucleotides align to TRBD1. Germline-derived CDR1 and CDR2 are MNHNS and SASEGT. J lost 2 bases, V lost 4 bases, and 4 bases had no gene match. The CDR3 totals 15 residues. CDR3 nucleotides: TGTGCCAGCAGTGGACGGACAGGGGGCACCTACGAGCAGTACTTC. Translated: CASSGRTGGTYEQYF.

This clonotype appeared a few times. The rearrangement joins TRBV6-2 or TRBV6-3 to TRBJ2-1; D may correspond to TRBD1 or TRBD2 (5 bases each). This CDR3 contains 19 residues. V dropped 0 bases and J dropped 0 bases, with 18 bases sitting between them. Germline CDR1 and CDR2: MNHEY and SVGEGT. CDR3 sequence (DNA): TGTGCCAGCAGTTACTCGCTAGGGGCTAGCCGAAGCTCCTACAATGAGCAGTTCTTC. Amino acids: CASSYSLGASRSSYNEQFF.